A selection of T cell receptor beta chains follows, all from one sample in a study of blood T cell repertoires in COVID-19. Method: immunoSEQ multiplex PCR; TCRdb's copy keeps in-frame clones and lacks some. Of fewer than 250,000 clones in the sample, about 88% were seen once. The sample taken for sequencing was PBMCs or T cells enriched from blood (not recorded which). The receptor set was obtained from a woman aged 40 to 50 in a cohort exposed to, infected with or recovered from COVID-19 (not recorded which). Both conserved end residues are part of each CDR3. The D gene is left open where the match is weak. Size tells how often a clone was seen (once, few, many) or the class of an expanded clone, and some rows leave it out.

v_call,clone_size,d_call,j_call,cdr3_aa,cdr3_nt
TRBV19,once,TRBD1,TRBJ1-1,CASGPTGFDTEAFF,TGTGCCAGTGGCCCGACAGGGTTCGACACTGAAGCTTTCTTT
TRBV7-2,few,NA,TRBJ2-7,CASSTGRAYEQYF,TGTGCCAGCAGCACTGGGCGGGCCTACGAGCAGTACTTC
TRBV4-2,NA,NA,TRBJ1-5,CASSQDGQRDQPQHF,TGTGCCAGCAGCCAAGACGGCCAGAGGGATCAGCCCCAGCATTTT
TRBV7-8,NA,NA,TRBJ1-6,CASSEGRNSPLHF,TGTGCCAGCAGCGAAGGGAGGAATTCACCCCTCCACTTT
TRBV5-1,NA,TRBD2,TRBJ2-5,CASSLSGGTQETQYF,TGCGCCAGCAGCTTGAGCGGGGGGACTCAAGAGACCCAGTACTTC
TRBV4-1,NA,NA,TRBJ2-5,CASSQERRGQETQYF,TGCGCCAGCAGCCAAGAGAGGAGGGGCCAAGAGACCCAGTACTTC
TRBV2,NA,NA,TRBJ2-7,CASKETNYEQYF,TGTGCCAGCAAAGAGACAAACTACGAGCAGTACTTC
TRBV2,NA,TRBD2,TRBJ2-7,CASSATGGKGVYEQYF,TGTGCCAGCAGTGCGACCGGGGGGAAGGGTGTCTACGAGCAGTACTTC
TRBV7-8,NA,NA,TRBJ1-5,CASSLSPPEAQHF,TGTGCCAGCAGCTTATCGCCCCCGGAGGCCCAGCATTTT
TRBV3-1/TRBV3-2,NA,TRBD1,TRBJ1-5,CASSQDYGGQGWQPQHF,TGTGCCAGCAGCCAAGATTACGGGGGACAGGGGTGGCAGCCCCAGCATTTT
TRBV21-1,NA,NA,TRBJ2-1,CASSKKGRPGWKSYNEQFF,TGTGCCAGCAGCAAAAAAGGTCGGCCAGGGTGGAAATCCTACAATGAGCAGTTCTTC
TRBV4-3,NA,TRBD2,TRBJ2-2,CASSQAGGRSGELFF,TGCGCCAGCAGCCAAGCGGGAGGGAGGTCCGGGGAGCTGTTTTTT
TRBV19,NA,NA,TRBJ1-5,CASSVRENQPQHF,TGTGCCAGTAGTGTCCGGGAGAATCAGCCCCAGCATTTT
TRBV29-1,NA,NA,TRBJ2-5,CSVSFGDIILIETQYF,TGCAGCGTTTCCTTCGGGGACATTATATTGATCGAGACCCAGTACTTC
TRBV3-1/TRBV3-2,NA,NA,TRBJ1-2,CASSQVASGVNYGYTF,TGTGCCAGCAGCCAAGTCGCCTCAGGGGTTAACTATGGCTACACCTTC
TRBV4-2,NA,NA,TRBJ1-5,CASSPQSGQPQHF,TGTGCCAGCAGCCCCCAATCGGGTCAGCCCCAGCATTTT
TRBV28,few,NA,TRBJ1-5,CASSQTYRVRNQPQHF,TGTGCCAGCAGTCAAACCTACAGGGTTCGAAATCAGCCCCAGCATTTT
TRBV30,NA,TRBD2,TRBJ2-3,CAWTSGSTDTQYF,TGTGCCTGGACTAGCGGGAGCACAGATACGCAGTATTTT
TRBV28,NA,TRBD1,TRBJ2-7,CASSLPGTGYEQYF,TGTGCCAGCAGTTTACCCGGGACAGGTTACGAGCAGTACTTC
TRBV6-5,NA,TRBD1,TRBJ1-4,CASRGQSINEKLFF,TGTGCCAGCAGGGGACAGAGTATTAATGAAAAACTGTTTTTT
TRBV19,NA,NA,TRBJ1-4,CASSIAGEGLNEKLFF,TGTGCCAGTAGTATAGCCGGGGAGGGACTCAATGAAAAACTGTTTTTT
TRBV7-9,NA,TRBD2,TRBJ2-1,CATAGESHEQFF,TGTGCCACCGCGGGGGAGAGCCATGAGCAGTTCTTC
TRBV5-1,NA,TRBD2,TRBJ2-2,CASRLGTSGITGELFF,TGCGCCAGCAGGCTTGGGACTAGCGGGATCACCGGGGAGCTGTTTTTT
TRBV21-1,NA,NA,TRBJ2-1,CASQKPAGTSGSLEQFF,TGTGCCTCTCAAAAGCCGGCCGGGACTAGCGGGAGCTTGGAGCAGTTCTTC
TRBV13,NA,NA,TRBJ1-2,CASSGARYGYTF,TGTGCCAGCAGCGGGGCTCGATATGGCTACACCTTC
TRBV19,NA,NA,TRBJ1-2,CASSPSGGKNNYGYTF,TGTGCCAGTAGTCCCTCAGGTGGTAAGAATAACTATGGCTACACCTTC
TRBV4-2,NA,NA,TRBJ1-2,CASSQPGVVDYGYTF,TGTGCCAGCAGCCAACCAGGGGTAGTCGACTATGGCTACACCTTC
TRBV5-5,NA,TRBD1,TRBJ2-1,CASSLDRGLYNEQFF,TGTGCCAGCAGCTTGGACAGGGGGCTCTACAATGAGCAGTTCTTC
TRBV5-8,NA,NA,TRBJ1-2,CASSLFTGRNGYTF,TGTGCCAGCAGCTTGTTTACAGGGCGAAATGGCTACACCTTC
TRBV25-1,NA,NA,TRBJ1-6,CATRRGTDSPLHF,TGTGCCACCCGCCGGGGGACTGATTCACCCCTCCACTTT
TRBV18,NA,TRBD1,TRBJ1-1,CASSPPGQGRTEAFF,TGTGCCAGCTCACCACCGGGACAGGGGAGAACTGAAGCTTTCTTT
TRBV6-5,NA,NA,TRBJ1-6,CASSPPGQYNSPLHF,TGTGCCAGCAGTCCTCCGGGACAATATAATTCACCCCTCCACTTT
TRBV7-8,few,NA,TRBJ1-2,CASSLAIGVGYTF,TGTGCCAGCAGCTTAGCGATCGGGGTCGGCTACACCTTC
TRBV2,once,TRBD2,TRBJ2-3,CATDLAELTDTQYF,TGTGCCACCGACCTAGCGGAACTCACAGATACGCAGTATTTT
TRBV28,NA,NA,TRBJ2-1,CASSLLGGFNEQFF,TGTGCCAGCAGTTTACTGGGGGGATTCAATGAGCAGTTCTTC
TRBV13,NA,NA,TRBJ2-3,CASSLQGLGTDTQYF,TGTGCCAGCAGTTTGCAGGGGCTGGGCACAGATACGCAGTATTTT
TRBV5-8,NA,TRBD2,TRBJ2-7,CASSLRTSGPYEQYF,TGTGCCAGCAGCTTGCGGACTAGCGGACCTTACGAGCAGTACTTC
TRBV11-2,few,NA,TRBJ1-1,CASSAGLLTEAFF,TGTGCCAGCAGCGCCGGACTACTCACTGAAGCTTTCTTT
TRBV6-2/TRBV6-3,NA,NA,TRBJ2-7,CASSYSLREKYF,TGTGCCAGCAGTTATAGTCTCCGGGAGAAGTACTTC
TRBV6-6,once,NA,TRBJ1-4,CASSPLATGQREKLFF,TGTGCCAGCAGTCCACTCGCGACAGGACAGAGGGAAAAACTGTTTTTT
TRBV5-1,NA,TRBD1,TRBJ1-1,CASSLAPQGQAMNTEAFF,TGCGCCAGCAGCTTGGCCCCTCAAGGACAGGCGATGAACACTGAAGCTTTCTTT
TRBV2,NA,TRBD1,TRBJ1-1,CASSGQGGRTEAFF,TGTGCCAGCAGTGGACAGGGTGGAAGAACTGAAGCTTTCTTT
TRBV19,NA,NA,TRBJ1-3,CASNSGLDTIYF,TGTGCCAGTAATTCAGGGCTGGACACCATATATTTT
TRBV5-1,NA,NA,TRBJ1-1,CASSLDFITEAFF,TGCGCCAGCAGCTTGGACTTTATAACTGAAGCTTTCTTT